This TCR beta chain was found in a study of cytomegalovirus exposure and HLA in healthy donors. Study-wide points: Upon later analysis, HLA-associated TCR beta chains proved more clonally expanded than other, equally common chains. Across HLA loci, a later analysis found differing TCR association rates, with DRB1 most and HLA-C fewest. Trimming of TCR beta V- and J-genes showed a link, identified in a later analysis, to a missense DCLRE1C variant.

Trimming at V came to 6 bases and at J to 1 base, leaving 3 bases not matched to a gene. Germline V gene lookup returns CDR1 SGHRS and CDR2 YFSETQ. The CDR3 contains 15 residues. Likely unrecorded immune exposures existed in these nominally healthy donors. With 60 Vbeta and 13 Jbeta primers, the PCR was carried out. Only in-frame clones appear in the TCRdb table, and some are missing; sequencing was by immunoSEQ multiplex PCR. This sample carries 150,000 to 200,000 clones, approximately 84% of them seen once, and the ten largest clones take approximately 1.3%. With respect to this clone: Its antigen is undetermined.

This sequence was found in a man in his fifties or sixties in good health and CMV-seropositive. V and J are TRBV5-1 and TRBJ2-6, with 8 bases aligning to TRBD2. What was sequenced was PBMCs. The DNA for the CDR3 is TGCGCCAGCACGACTAGCGAGTCTGGGGCCAACGTCCTGACTTTC. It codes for CASTTSESGANVLTF. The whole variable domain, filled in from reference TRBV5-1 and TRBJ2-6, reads KAGVTQTPRYLIKTRGQQVTLSCSPISGHRSVSWYQQTPGQGLQFLFEYFSETQRNKGNFPGRFSGRQFSNSRSEMNVSTLELGDSALYLCASTTSESGANVLTFGAGSRLTVL.